What follows are 22 T cell receptor beta chains derived from one specimen sequenced in a study of cytomegalovirus exposure and HLA in healthy donors. The PCR used 60 Vbeta and 13 Jbeta primers. Using immunoSEQ multiplex PCR, the repertoire was profiled, and TCRdb retains in-frame clones only, with some absent. The repertoire holds 100,000 to 150,000 clones, around 78% seen once, with 4.8% in the top ten. Material for sequencing was PBMCs. These receptors were collected from a man aged 60 to 75 in good health and CMV-seropositive.

A few counts support this clone. The chain links TRBV29-1 to TRBJ2-5; TRBD1 might be the D (5 bases). The CDR3 runs to 13 residues. Germline values: CDR1 SQVTM, CDR2 ANQGSEA. Trimming cost V 8 bases and J 5 bases, with 18 bases left between them. CDR3 sequence reads: CSLQGSGLETQYF. The CDR3, as DNA: TGCAGCCTCCAGGGTAGTGGTCTCGAGACCCAGTACTTC.

V usage is TRBV6-5 and J usage is TRBJ1-4, with TRBD1 as a possible D gene (5 bases). The V end was cut by 0 bases, the J end by 11 bases, with 19 bases between. This CDR3 region has 16 residues. CDR1 is MNHEY, CDR2 SVGAGI, per germline. The CDR3 here is CASSYSEGRRPGKLFF. CDR3 nucleotides: TGTGCCAGCAGTTACTCGGAAGGACGACGGCCAGGGAAACTGTTTTTT.

The chain carries TRBV9 and TRBJ2-5, with 8 bases matching TRBD2. Looked up from germline, CDR1 is SGDLS and CDR2 is YYNGEE. This CDR3 has 16 amino acids. The V gene end was trimmed by 0 bases and the J gene end by 2 bases; junction bases not matched to a gene: 6. CDR3 nucleotide sequence: TGTGCCAGCAGCGTAGCCGGGGGGGCAACACAAGAGACCCAGTACTTC. Translated: CASSVAGGATQETQYF.

This rearrangement joins TRBV5-1 to TRBJ2-3, with a possible D match to TRBD2 (5 bases). The CDR3 loop spans 15 amino acids. Germline V gene sequence: CDR1 SGHRS, CDR2 YFSETQ. V gave up 1 base and J gave up 2 bases, with 11 bases separating them. This CDR3 is CASSLQQRSTDTQYF. The CDR3 nucleotides are TGCGCCAGCAGCTTGCAACAGCGGTCCACAGATACGCAGTATTTT. Combining the CDR3 with reference TRBV5-1 and TRBJ2-3 gives the whole variable domain KAGVTQTPRYLIKTRGQQVTLSCSPISGHRSVSWYQQTPGQGLQFLFEYFSETQRNKGNFPGRFSGRQFSNSRSEMNVSTLELGDSALYLCASSLQQRSTDTQYFGPGTRLTVL.

The rearrangement joins TRBV5-6 to TRBJ2-7; weak D call: TRBD1 (6 bases). V gave up 4 bases and J gave up 11 bases, with 16 bases separating them. The CDR3 has 12 residues. Looked up from germline, CDR1 is SGHDT and CDR2 is YYEEEE. The CDR3 reads CASSPGGRGEYF. The DNA for the CDR3 is TGTGCCAGCAGCCCCGGCGGCAGGGGAGAGTACTTC.

The V gene is TRBV9, the J gene TRBJ2-1, with 9 bases identical to TRBD2. Trimming took 0 bases from V and 8 from J; bases not matched to a gene: 9. CDR1 and CDR2 (germline): SGDLS, YYNGEE. The CDR3 spans 16 residues. CDR3 in amino acids: CASSVEWRGGRHEQFF. CDR3 nucleotide sequence: TGTGCCAGCAGCGTAGAGTGGCGGGGGGGCCGGCATGAGCAGTTCTTC.

There are a few counts of this clone. The chain has TRBV6-1 and TRBJ2-7; TRBD1 matches 7 bases. With V trimmed by 11 bases and J by 1 base, 8 bases remained unmatched. Germline V CDR1 and CDR2: MNHNS, SASEGT. The CDR3 sequence is 13 residues long. In nucleotides, the CDR3 is TGTGCCGGATCCCGGGACAGATCCTACGAGCAGTACTTC. It translates to CAGSRDRSYEQYF.

The chain joins TRBV11-2 to TRBJ1-6; D not certain. The CDR3 is 13 residues long. Germline V CDR1 and CDR2: SGHAT, FQNNGV. The V end was cut by 0 bases, the J end by 8 bases, with 5 bases between. CDR3 bases: TGTGCCAGCAGCTTAGAAGCCGATTCACCCCTCCACTTT. The encoded protein is CASSLEADSPLHF.

The chain is built from TRBV5-8 and TRBJ1-2; tentatively, D is TRBD1 (5 bases). V lost 5 bases to trimming and J lost 7 bases, with 9 bases between them. Germline V gene data show CDR1 as SGHTS and CDR2 as YDEGEE. There are 11 residues in the CDR3. In nucleotides, the CDR3 is TGTGCCAGCAGTGCCCAGGGTGGCTACACCTTC. This gives the protein CASSAQGGYTF.

The rearrangement uses TRBV5-6 and TRBJ2-7, with TRBD2 matching 8 bases. This CDR3 contains 15 residues. Looked up from germline, CDR1 is SGHDT and CDR2 is YYEEEE. The V gene end was trimmed by 4 bases and the J gene end by 2 bases; junction bases not matched to a gene: 8. The CDR3 DNA follows: TGTGCCAGCAGCCGAGGGAGCGGGGGTACCTACGAGCAGTACTTC. Translation: CASSRGSGGTYEQYF.

The gene calls are TRBV27 and TRBJ2-5; D gene uncertain. This CDR3 is built from 14 residues. V was clipped by 1 base and J by 5 bases, with 11 bases between them. From germline, CDR1 is MNHEY and CDR2 SMNVEV (reference sequence). The CDR3 protein is CASSLFSSRETQYF. In nucleotides, the CDR3 is TGTGCCAGCAGTTTATTTAGCTCTCGGGAGACCCAGTACTTC.

This clone was seen once. V and J are TRBV13 and TRBJ1-4, with no clear D. There are 15 residues in the CDR3. Germline loops: CDR1 PRHDT, CDR2 FYEKMQ (reference sequence). V was pared by 5 bases and J by 0 bases, with 10 bases between. The CDR3 sequence is CASSVRTATNEKLFF. DNA for the CDR3: TGTGCCAGCAGCGTACGGACTGCAACTAATGAAAAACTGTTTTTT.

The chain links TRBV10-3 to TRBJ2-7, with D unresolved. The CDR3 length is 15 residues. From germline, CDR1 is ENHRY and CDR2 SYGVKD. V was cut by 2 bases and J by 0 bases, with 11 bases left in between. This chain's CDR3 is CAISEARGLSYEQYF. The CDR3 region has the DNA TGTGCCATCAGTGAGGCTAGAGGCCTCTCCTACGAGCAGTACTTC.

The rearrangement links TRBV18 to TRBJ1-1; TRBD1 might be the D (5 bases). CDR3 length: 17 residues. Germline CDR1 KGHSH, CDR2 LQKENI. The V gene lost 3 bases and the J gene lost 0 bases, with 17 bases spanning the gap. The CDR3 sequence: CASSPLYLSTVNTEAFF. The CDR3 DNA reads TGTGCCAGCTCACCTCTCTATCTATCGACAGTGAACACTGAAGCTTTCTTT.

This clone was seen a few times. The rearrangement uses TRBV5-1 and TRBJ1-6, with 7 nucleotides matching TRBD1. The CDR3 is made up of 15 amino acids. V lost 4 bases, J lost 4 bases, and 5 bases stayed unmatched. In germline, CDR1 is SGHRS, CDR2 YFSETQ. CDR3 residues: CASSTGQQYNSPLHF. The DNA for the CDR3 is TGCGCCAGCAGCACGGGACAGCAATATAATTCACCCCTCCACTTT.

The CDR3 nucleotides are TGTGCCAGCAGTCCACTCGACAGGGGGAGTGTGACCCAGTACTTC. Amino acid sequence: CASSPLDRGSVTQYF. The rearrangement uses TRBV27 and TRBJ2-5; 9 bases are a match to TRBD1. The junction had 11 bases not matched to a gene; V was cut back by 5 bases and J by 7 bases. Germline assignment: CDR1 MNHEY and CDR2 SMNVEV (reference sequence). The CDR3 consists of 15 residues.

V usage is TRBV5-6 and J usage is TRBJ1-2; D may be TRBD1 (5 bases). Trimming pared 4 bases from V and 5 bases from J, leaving 15 bases between. Per germline, CDR1 SGHDT and CDR2 YYEEEE. This CDR3 has 14 amino acids. The CDR3 here is CASSRIGRGYGYTF. CDR3 coding DNA: TGTGCCAGCAGCCGAATAGGGAGGGGATATGGCTACACCTTC. Using reference TRBV5-6 and TRBJ1-2 for the parts outside the CDR3, the full variable domain is DAGVTQSPTHLIKTRGQQVTLRCSPKSGHDTVSWYQQALGQGPQFIFQYYEEEERQRGNFPDRFSGHQFPNYSSELNVNALLLGDSALYLCASSRIGRGYGYTFGSGTRLTVV.

This clone was counted a single time. The chain uses TRBV4-1 and TRBJ1-5; 10 bases line up with TRBD1. Germline CDR1 reads MGHRA; CDR2 reads YSYEKL. Losses at the gene ends were 4 bases for V and 6 bases for J; bases not matched to a gene: 12. The CDR3 extends over 17 amino acids. Written as DNA, the CDR3 is TGCGCCAGCAGCCGCCGGGACCCGGGACAGGGGATTCAGCCCCAGCATTTT. This sequence encodes CASSRRDPGQGIQPQHF.

This sequence joins TRBV6-1 and TRBJ2-3; D might be TRBD2 (6 bases). CDR1 is MNHNS and CDR2 is SASEGT in the germline V gene. The V end lost 2 bases, the J end lost 3 bases, and 9 bases lay between the germline ends. This CDR3 region has 14 residues. The CDR3 sequence: CASSERDFTDTQYF. The CDR3 nucleotides are TGTGCCAGCAGTGAAAGGGACTTTACAGATACGCAGTATTTT.

This clone was detected a few times. This chain uses TRBV28 with TRBJ2-5; 12 positions match TRBD2. Germline CDR1 reads MDHEN; CDR2 reads SYDVKM. The CDR3 is 15 amino acids. The junction had 6 bases not matched to a gene; V was cut back by 5 bases and J by 5 bases. CDR3 sequence reads: CASSASGGARETQYF. The CDR3 region has the DNA TGTGCCAGCAGTGCTAGCGGGGGGGCTAGGGAGACCCAGTACTTC.

This clone was detected once. Its ends do not fully match the called genes, so a read error is possible. The chain is built from TRBV7-9 and TRBJ1-2, with D hard to call. There are 11 residues in the CDR3. The germline gives CDR1 SEHNR, CDR2 FQNEAQ (reference sequence). CDR3 protein: CSSSSSYGYTF. CDR3 nucleotides: TGTTCCAGCAGCTCCTCCTATGGCTACACCTTC.

V gene TRBV5-4 combines with J gene TRBJ2-3, with 10 bases matching TRBD2. The V gene's germline CDR1 is SGHNT and CDR2 YYREEE (reference sequence). The ends lost 0 bases at V and 1 base at J; junction bases unmatched: 5. CDR3 length equals 17 residues. Written as DNA, the CDR3 is TGTGCCAGCAGCTTGGCCCTAGCGGGGGCTGGCACAGATACGCAGTATTTT. Protein sequence: CASSLALAGAGTDTQYF.